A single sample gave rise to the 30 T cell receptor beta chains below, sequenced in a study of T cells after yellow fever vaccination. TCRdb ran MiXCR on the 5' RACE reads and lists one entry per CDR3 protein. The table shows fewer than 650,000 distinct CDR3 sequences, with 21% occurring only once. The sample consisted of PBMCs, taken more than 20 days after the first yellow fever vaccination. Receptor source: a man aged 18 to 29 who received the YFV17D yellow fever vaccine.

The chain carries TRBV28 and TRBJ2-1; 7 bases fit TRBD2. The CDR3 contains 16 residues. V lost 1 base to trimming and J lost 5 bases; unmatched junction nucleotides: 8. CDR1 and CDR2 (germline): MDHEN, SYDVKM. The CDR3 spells CASSLSWLAVNNEQFF. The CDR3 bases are TGTGCCAGCAGTTTATCTTGGCTAGCGGTTAACAATGAGCAGTTCTTC. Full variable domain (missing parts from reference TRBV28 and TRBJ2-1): DVKVTQSSRYLVKRTGEKVFLECVQDMDHENMFWYRQDPGLGLRLIYFSYDVKMKEKGDIPEGYSVSREKKERFSLILESASTNQTSMYLCASSLSWLAVNNEQFFGPGTRLTVL.

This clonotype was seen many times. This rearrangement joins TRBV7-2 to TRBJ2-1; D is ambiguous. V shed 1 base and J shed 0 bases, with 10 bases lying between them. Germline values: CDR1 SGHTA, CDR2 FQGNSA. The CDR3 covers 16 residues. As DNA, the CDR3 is TGTGCCAGCAGCTTAGGACTCAGTAGCTCCTACAATGAGCAGTTCTTC. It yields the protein CASSLGLSSSYNEQFF.

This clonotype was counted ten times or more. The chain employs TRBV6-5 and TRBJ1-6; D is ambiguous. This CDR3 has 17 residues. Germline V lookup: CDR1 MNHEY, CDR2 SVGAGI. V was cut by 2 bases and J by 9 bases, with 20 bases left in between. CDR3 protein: CASSYDTGFAQGSPLHF. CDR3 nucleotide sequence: TGTGCCAGCAGTTACGATACTGGTTTTGCCCAAGGTTCACCCCTCCACTTT.

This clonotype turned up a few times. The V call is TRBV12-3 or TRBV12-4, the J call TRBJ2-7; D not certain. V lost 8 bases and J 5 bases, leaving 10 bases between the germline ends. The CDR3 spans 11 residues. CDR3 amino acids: CASGLYNEQYF. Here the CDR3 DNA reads TGTGCCAGCGGCCTTTACAACGAGCAGTACTTC.

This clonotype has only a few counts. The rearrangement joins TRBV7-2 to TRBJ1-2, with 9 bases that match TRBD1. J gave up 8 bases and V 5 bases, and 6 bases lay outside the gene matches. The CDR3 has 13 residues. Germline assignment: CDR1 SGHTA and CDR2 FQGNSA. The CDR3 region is CASSRGTGRGYTF. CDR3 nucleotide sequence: TGTGCCAGCAGCCGGGGGACAGGGCGCGGCTACACCTTC.

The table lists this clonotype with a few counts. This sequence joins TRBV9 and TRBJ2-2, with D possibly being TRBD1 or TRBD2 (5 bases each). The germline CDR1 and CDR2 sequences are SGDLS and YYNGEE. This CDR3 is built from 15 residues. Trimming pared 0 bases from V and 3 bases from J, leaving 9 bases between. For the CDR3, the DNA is TGTGCCAGCAGCGTAGGGGGGTCGGACACCGGGGAGCTGTTTTTT. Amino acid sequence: CASSVGGSDTGELFF.

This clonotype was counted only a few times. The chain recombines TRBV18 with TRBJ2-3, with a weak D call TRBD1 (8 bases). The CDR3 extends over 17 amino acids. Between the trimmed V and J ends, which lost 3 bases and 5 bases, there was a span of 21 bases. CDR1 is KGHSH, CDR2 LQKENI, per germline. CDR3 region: CASSPTTGEGPVDTQYF. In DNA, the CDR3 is TGTGCCAGCTCACCGACGACAGGGGAGGGCCCCGTAGATACGCAGTATTTT.

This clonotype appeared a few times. CDR3 bases: TGTGCCAGCAGTCCCCCCGGGGCGGGTCAGCCCCAGCATTTT. It codes for CASSPPGAGQPQHF. V is TRBV6-1 and J is TRBJ1-5, with D possibly TRBD1 on 5 matching bases. This CDR3 comprises 14 residues. CDR1 MNHNS and CDR2 SASEGT come from the germline V gene. V shed 5 bases and J shed 6 bases, with 14 bases lying between them.

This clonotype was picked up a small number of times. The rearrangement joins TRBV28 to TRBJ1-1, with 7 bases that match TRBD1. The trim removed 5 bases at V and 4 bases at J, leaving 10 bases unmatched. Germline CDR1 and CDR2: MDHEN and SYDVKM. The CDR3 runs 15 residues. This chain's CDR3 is CASSLPQTGPTEAFF. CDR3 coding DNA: TGTGCCAGCAGTCTACCACAGACAGGGCCCACTGAAGCTTTCTTT.

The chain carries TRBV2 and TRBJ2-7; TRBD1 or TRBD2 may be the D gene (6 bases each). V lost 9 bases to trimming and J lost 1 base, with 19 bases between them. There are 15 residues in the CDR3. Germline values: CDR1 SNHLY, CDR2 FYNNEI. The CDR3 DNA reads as TGTGCCAGAGGGGGGAGGCACAGGTCATCCTACGAGCAGTACTTC. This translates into CARGGRHRSSYEQYF.

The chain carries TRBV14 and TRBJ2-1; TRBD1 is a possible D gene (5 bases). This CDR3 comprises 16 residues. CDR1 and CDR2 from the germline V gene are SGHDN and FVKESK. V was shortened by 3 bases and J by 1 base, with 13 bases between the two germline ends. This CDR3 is CASSQLDTLSYNEQFF. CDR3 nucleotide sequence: TGTGCCAGCAGCCAGCTGGACACTTTGTCCTACAATGAGCAGTTCTTC.

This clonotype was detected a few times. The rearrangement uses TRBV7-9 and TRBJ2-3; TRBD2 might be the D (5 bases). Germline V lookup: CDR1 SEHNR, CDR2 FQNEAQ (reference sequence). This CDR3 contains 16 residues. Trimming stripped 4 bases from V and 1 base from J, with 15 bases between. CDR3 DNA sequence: TGTGCCAGCAGCTCAAAAAGAACCGGGGGCACAGATACGCAGTATTTT. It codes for CASSSKRTGGTDTQYF.

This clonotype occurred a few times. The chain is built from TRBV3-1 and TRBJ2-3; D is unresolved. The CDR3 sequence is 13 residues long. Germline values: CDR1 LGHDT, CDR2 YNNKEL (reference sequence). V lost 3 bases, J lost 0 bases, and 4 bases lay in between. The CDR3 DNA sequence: TGTGCCAGCAGCCAGGCCAGCACAGATACGCAGTATTTT. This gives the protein CASSQASTDTQYF.

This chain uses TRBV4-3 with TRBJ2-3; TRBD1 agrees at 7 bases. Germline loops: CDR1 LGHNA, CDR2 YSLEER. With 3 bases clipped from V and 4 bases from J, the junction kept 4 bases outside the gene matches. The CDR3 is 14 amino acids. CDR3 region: CASSQTGLSDTQYF. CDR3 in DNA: TGCGCCAGCAGCCAGACAGGGTTATCAGATACGCAGTATTTT.

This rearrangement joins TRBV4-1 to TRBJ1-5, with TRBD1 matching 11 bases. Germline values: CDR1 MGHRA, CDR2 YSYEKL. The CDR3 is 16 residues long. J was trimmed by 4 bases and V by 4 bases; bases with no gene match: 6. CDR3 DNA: TGCGCCAGCAGCCCAGGACAGGGGGCTTCGAATCAGCCCCAGCATTTT. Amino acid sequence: CASSPGQGASNQPQHF.

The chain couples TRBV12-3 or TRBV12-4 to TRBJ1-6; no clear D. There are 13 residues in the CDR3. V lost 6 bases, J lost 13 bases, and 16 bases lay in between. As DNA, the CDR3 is TGTGCCAGCAGCCCCGAAGCCCATCTTCCCCTCCACTTT. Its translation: CASSPEAHLPLHF.

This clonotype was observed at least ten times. The CDR3, as DNA: TGCAGCGGATCGTCCGGGACACCTAATGAGCAGTTCTTC. Its protein is CSGSSGTPNEQFF. This chain uses TRBV29-1 with TRBJ2-1; D may be TRBD1 (6 bases). The CDR3 extends over 13 amino acids. The germline V gene encodes CDR1 SQVTM and CDR2 ANQGSEA. V lost 7 bases, J lost 7 bases, and 17 bases lay in between.

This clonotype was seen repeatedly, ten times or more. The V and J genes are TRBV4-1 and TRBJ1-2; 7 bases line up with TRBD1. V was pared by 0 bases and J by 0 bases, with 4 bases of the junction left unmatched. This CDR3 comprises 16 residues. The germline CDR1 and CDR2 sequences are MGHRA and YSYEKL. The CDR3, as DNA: TGCGCCAGCAGCCAAGAGGCAGGGGGTTCTAACTATGGCTACACCTTC. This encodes CASSQEAGGSNYGYTF.

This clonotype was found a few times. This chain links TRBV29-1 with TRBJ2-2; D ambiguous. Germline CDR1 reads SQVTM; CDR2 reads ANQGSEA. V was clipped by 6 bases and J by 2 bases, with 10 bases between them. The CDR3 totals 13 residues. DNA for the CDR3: TGCAGCGTCCGAGACGGAAACACCGGGGAGCTGTTTTTT. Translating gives CSVRDGNTGELFF.

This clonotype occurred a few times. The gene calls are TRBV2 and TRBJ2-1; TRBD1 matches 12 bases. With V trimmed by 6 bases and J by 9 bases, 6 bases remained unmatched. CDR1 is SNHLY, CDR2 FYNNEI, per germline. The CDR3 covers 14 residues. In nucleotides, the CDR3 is TGTGCCAGCAGGGGACAGGGGGCAATCAGTGAGCAGTTCTTC. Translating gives CASRGQGAISEQFF. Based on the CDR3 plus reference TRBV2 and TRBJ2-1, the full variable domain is EPEVTQTPSHQVTQMGQEVILRCVPISNHLYFYWYRQILGQKVEFLVSFYNNEISEKSEIFDDQFSVERPDGSNFTLKIRSTKLEDSAMYFCASRGQGAISEQFFGPGTRLTVL.

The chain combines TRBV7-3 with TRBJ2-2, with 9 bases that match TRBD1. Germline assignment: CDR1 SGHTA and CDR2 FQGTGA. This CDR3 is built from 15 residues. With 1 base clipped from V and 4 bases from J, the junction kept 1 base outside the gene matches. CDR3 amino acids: CASSLNRGLTGELFF. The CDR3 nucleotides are TGTGCCAGCAGCTTAAACAGGGGGCTCACCGGGGAGCTGTTTTTT. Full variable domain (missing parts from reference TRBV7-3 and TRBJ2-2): GAGVSQTPSNKVTEKGKYVELRCDPISGHTALYWYRQSLGQGPEFLIYFQGTGAADDSGLPNDRFFAVRPEGSVSTLKIQRTERGDSAVYLCASSLNRGLTGELFFGEGSRLTVL.

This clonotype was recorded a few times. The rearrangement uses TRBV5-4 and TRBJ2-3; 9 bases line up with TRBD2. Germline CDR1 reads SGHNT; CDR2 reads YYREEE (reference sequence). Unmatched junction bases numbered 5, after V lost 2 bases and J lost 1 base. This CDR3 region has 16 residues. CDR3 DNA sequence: TGTGCCAGCAGCTTTGCGGGGGGGGCCGGCACAGATACGCAGTATTTT. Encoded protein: CASSFAGGAGTDTQYF.

This chain's CDR3 is CASSVDTGSGNTIYF. CDR3 DNA sequence: TGTGCCAGCAGCGTAGATACAGGCTCTGGAAACACCATATATTTT. The chain uses TRBV9 and TRBJ1-3, with D tentatively TRBD1 (5 bases). This CDR3 comprises 15 residues. V was pared by 0 bases and J by 0 bases, with 7 bases between. The germline CDR1 and CDR2 sequences are SGDLS and YYNGEE.

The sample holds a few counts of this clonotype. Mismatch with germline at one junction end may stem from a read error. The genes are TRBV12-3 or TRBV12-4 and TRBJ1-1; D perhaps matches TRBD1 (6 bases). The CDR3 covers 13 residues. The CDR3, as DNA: TGTGCCAGCAGGGTAGGACAGAACATTGAAGCTTTCTTT. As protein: CASRVGQNIEAFF.

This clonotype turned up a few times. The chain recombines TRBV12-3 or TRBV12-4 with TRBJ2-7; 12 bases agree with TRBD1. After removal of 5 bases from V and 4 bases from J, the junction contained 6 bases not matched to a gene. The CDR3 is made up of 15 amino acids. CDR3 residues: CASSMGQGAQYEQYF. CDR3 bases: TGTGCCAGCAGTATGGGACAGGGGGCTCAATACGAGCAGTACTTC.

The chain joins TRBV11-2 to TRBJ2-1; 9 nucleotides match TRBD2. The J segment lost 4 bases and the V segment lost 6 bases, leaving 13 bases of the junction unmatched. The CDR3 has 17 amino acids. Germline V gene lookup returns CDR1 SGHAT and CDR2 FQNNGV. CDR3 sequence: CASSFGFRGGVYNEQFF. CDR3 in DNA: TGTGCCAGCAGTTTCGGCTTCCGCGGGGGGGTGTACAATGAGCAGTTCTTC.

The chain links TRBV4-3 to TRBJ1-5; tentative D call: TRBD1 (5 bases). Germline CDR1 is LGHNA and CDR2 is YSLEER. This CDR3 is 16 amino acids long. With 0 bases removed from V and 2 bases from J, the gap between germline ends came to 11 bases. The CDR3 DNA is TGCGCCAGCAGCCAAGATGACGCCAGGGGCAATCAGCCCCAGCATTTT. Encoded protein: CASSQDDARGNQPQHF.

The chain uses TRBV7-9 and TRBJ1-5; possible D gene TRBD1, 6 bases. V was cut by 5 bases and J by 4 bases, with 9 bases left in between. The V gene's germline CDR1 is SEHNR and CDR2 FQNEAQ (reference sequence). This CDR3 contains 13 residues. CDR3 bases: TGTGCCAGCAGCCGGGGGCCTAATCAGCCCCAGCATTTT. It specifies CASSRGPNQPQHF.

CDR3 residues: CASSLFGGDLDYGYTF. CDR3 DNA sequence: TGCGCCAGCAGCCTGTTCGGGGGGGATCTAGACTATGGCTACACCTTC. This rearrangement joins TRBV5-1 to TRBJ1-2, with TRBD1 as a possible D gene (5 bases). CDR3 size: 16 residues. V lost 4 bases and J lost 3, with 19 bases in between. In germline, CDR1 is SGHRS, CDR2 YFSETQ. The entire variable domain, with the rest obtained from reference TRBV5-1 and TRBJ1-2, is as follows: KAGVTQTPRYLIKTRGQQVTLSCSPISGHRSVSWYQQTPGQGLQFLFEYFSETQRNKGNFPGRFSGRQFSNSRSEMNVSTLELGDSALYLCASSLFGGDLDYGYTFGSGTRLTVV.

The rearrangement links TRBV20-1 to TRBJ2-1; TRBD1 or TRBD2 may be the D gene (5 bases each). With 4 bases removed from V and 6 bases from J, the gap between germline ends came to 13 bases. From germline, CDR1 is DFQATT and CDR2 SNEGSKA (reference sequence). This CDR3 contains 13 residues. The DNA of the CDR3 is TGCAGTGCTACCGGGACCGTGCTCAATGAGCAGTTCTTC. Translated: CSATGTVLNEQFF.